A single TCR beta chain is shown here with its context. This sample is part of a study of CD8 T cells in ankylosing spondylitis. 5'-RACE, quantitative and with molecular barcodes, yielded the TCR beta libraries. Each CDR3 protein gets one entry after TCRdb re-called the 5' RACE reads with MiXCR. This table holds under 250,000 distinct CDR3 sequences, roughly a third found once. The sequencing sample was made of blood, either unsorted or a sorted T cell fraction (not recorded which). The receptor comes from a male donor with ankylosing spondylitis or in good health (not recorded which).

The CDR3 sequence is CSARRDFQETQYF. The CDR3 nucleotides are TGCAGTGCTAGAAGGGACTTCCAAGAGACCCAGTACTTC. The chain uses TRBV20-1 and TRBJ2-5; tentative D call: TRBD2 (6 bases). V lost 2 bases and J 1 base, leaving 8 bases between the germline ends. The CDR3 extends over 13 amino acids. Per the germline V gene, CDR1 is DFQATT and CDR2 is SNEGSKA (reference sequence).